This is a list of T cell receptor beta chains from one sample in a study of Graves' ophthalmopathy and Graves' hyperthyroidism. TCRdb re-called the multiplex PCR reads through MiXCR, storing one row per CDR3 protein. Among 620,000 or so distinct CDR3 sequences, 20% to 25% were seen once, and the ten largest hold roughly 6.9%. The sample was peripheral blood. These receptors came from a woman aged 18-29 years with stable Graves' hyperthyroidism. Some clones in this sample may be carry-over from other donors' samples. Each CDR3 is given with its conserved first and last residue. A D gene is named only where the DNA matches it firmly. The size field is filled for only some rows; it gives once, few, many or a size class.

J gene: TRBJ1-1
V gene: TRBV30
clone size: many
D gene: NA
CDR3 DNA: TGTGCCTGGCTTGAGAACACTGAAGCTTTCTTT
CDR3 protein: CAWLENTEAFF

J gene: TRBJ2-1
V gene: TRBV5-1
clone size: NA
D gene: TRBD2
CDR3 DNA: TGCGCCAGCAGCTTGGCCGGACTAGCGGGGGACCCGAGGTGGTTCTTC
CDR3 protein: CASSLAGLAGDPRWFF

J gene: TRBJ1-1
V gene: TRBV11-2
clone size: NA
D gene: NA
CDR3 DNA: TGTGCCAGCAGCTTCCCGGGGCTGGGTACTGAAGCTTTCTTT
CDR3 protein: CASSFPGLGTEAFF

J gene: TRBJ2-7
V gene: TRBV3-1
clone size: few
D gene: NA
CDR3 DNA: TGTGCCAGCAGCCAACCCTCTAAGCCCCCCTACGAGCAGTACTTC
CDR3 protein: CASSQPSKPPYEQYF

J gene: TRBJ1-6
V gene: TRBV6-2/TRBV6-3
clone size: few
D gene: TRBD1
CDR3 DNA: TGTGCCAGCAGTTACTATTATAGGACAGGGAACCCGGATGGGGATAATTCACCCCTCCACTTT
CDR3 protein: CASSYYYRTGNPDGDNSPLHF

J gene: TRBJ1-5
V gene: TRBV20-1
clone size: many
D gene: NA
CDR3 DNA: TGCAGTGCTTATGGCGGACAAGCCATTCGCAATCAGCCCCAGCATTTT
CDR3 protein: CSAYGGQAIRNQPQHF

J gene: TRBJ2-5
V gene: TRBV12-3/TRBV12-4
clone size: NA
D gene: NA
CDR3 DNA: TGTGCCAGCACCCTCCACCCGCTAGAGACCCAGTACTTC
CDR3 protein: CASTLHPLETQYF

J gene: TRBJ2-2
V gene: TRBV6-1
clone size: many
D gene: NA
CDR3 DNA: TGTGCCAGCAAGAGGAAGGGTTTGCCCGGGGAGCTGTTTTTT
CDR3 protein: CASKRKGLPGELFF

J gene: TRBJ1-5
V gene: TRBV20-1
clone size: many
D gene: NA
CDR3 DNA: TGCAGTGCTAGAGATTTCCGGGGATCGGCAGGTAGCAATCAGCCCCAGCATTTT
CDR3 protein: CSARDFRGSAGSNQPQHF

J gene: TRBJ2-5
V gene: TRBV20-1
clone size: many
D gene: NA
CDR3 DNA: TGCAGTGCTAGTACGGGGGCCCGCCAAGAGACCCAGTACTTC
CDR3 protein: CSASTGARQETQYF

J gene: TRBJ2-6
V gene: TRBV20-1
clone size: many
D gene: NA
CDR3 DNA: TGCAGTGCTAGAGATCTTGTCAAGGTCTACTCTGGGGCCAACGTCCTGACTTTC
CDR3 protein: CSARDLVKVYSGANVLTF

J gene: TRBJ2-6
V gene: TRBV6-1
clone size: many
D gene: NA
CDR3 DNA: TGTGCCAGCAGACCGCAATACTCTGGGGCCAACGTCCTGACTTTC
CDR3 protein: CASRPQYSGANVLTF

J gene: TRBJ1-1
V gene: TRBV11-3
clone size: NA
D gene: NA
CDR3 DNA: TGTGCCAGCAGCTTAGTTGGCAGCATCAACACTGAAGCTTTCTTT
CDR3 protein: CASSLVGSINTEAFF

J gene: TRBJ1-1
V gene: TRBV2
clone size: once
D gene: NA
CDR3 DNA: TGTGCCAGCCTGTATTTACCTGAAGCTTTCTTT
CDR3 protein: CASLYLPEAFF

J gene: TRBJ2-7
V gene: TRBV7-2
clone size: NA
D gene: NA
CDR3 DNA: TGTGCCTGCAGCTTAGCTCGGCCCTACGAGCAGTACTTC
CDR3 protein: CACSLARPYEQYF

J gene: TRBJ1-2
V gene: TRBV6-1
clone size: many
D gene: TRBD1
CDR3 DNA: TGTGCCAGCAGGTCGACAGGGGTGTATGGCTACACCTTC
CDR3 protein: CASRSTGVYGYTF

J gene: TRBJ2-5
V gene: TRBV27
clone size: NA
D gene: TRBD2
CDR3 DNA: TGTGCCAGCAGTCCCTCGCGGGGGCAAGAGACCCAGTACTTC
CDR3 protein: CASSPSRGQETQYF

J gene: TRBJ2-2
V gene: TRBV29-1
clone size: few
D gene: NA
CDR3 DNA: TGCAGCGTTTTAAAATCGACAGCCAACACCGGGGAGCTGTTTTTT
CDR3 protein: CSVLKSTANTGELFF

J gene: TRBJ2-7
V gene: TRBV20-1
clone size: few
D gene: NA
CDR3 DNA: TGCAGTGCGCCTCCAGACAGAAGCTCCTACGAGCAGTACTTC
CDR3 protein: CSAPPDRSSYEQYF

J gene: TRBJ1-2
V gene: TRBV14
clone size: many
D gene: NA
CDR3 DNA: TGTGCCAGCAGCCAAGACCGGTTTGGCTACACCTTC
CDR3 protein: CASSQDRFGYTF

J gene: TRBJ1-1
V gene: TRBV28
clone size: many
D gene: NA
CDR3 DNA: TGTGCCAGCAGTTTGGGTCACTGGGGTACAGCTTTCTTT
CDR3 protein: CASSLGHWGTAFF

J gene: TRBJ1-1
V gene: TRBV20-1
clone size: many
D gene: NA
CDR3 DNA: TGCAGTGCTAGAACGGGGGGCTGGGGCACTGAAGCTTTCTTT
CDR3 protein: CSARTGGWGTEAFF

J gene: TRBJ1-3
V gene: TRBV24-1
clone size: NA
D gene: NA
CDR3 DNA: TGTGCCACCAGTGACGGACTGAACTCTGGAAACACCATATATTTT
CDR3 protein: CATSDGLNSGNTIYF

J gene: TRBJ1-1
V gene: TRBV12-3/TRBV12-4
clone size: NA
D gene: NA
CDR3 DNA: TGTGCCAGCAGTCAACAGGATTGGAGCGCTGAAGCTTTCTTT
CDR3 protein: CASSQQDWSAEAFF

J gene: TRBJ2-7
V gene: TRBV19
clone size: few
D gene: NA
CDR3 DNA: TGTGCCAGTAGTACCGAAACTTCAAGCTCCTACGAGCAGTACTTC
CDR3 protein: CASSTETSSSYEQYF

J gene: TRBJ2-7
V gene: TRBV30
clone size: many
D gene: NA
CDR3 DNA: TGTGCCTGGAGTGTACTACAGGGTGCGGACGAGCAGTACTTC
CDR3 protein: CAWSVLQGADEQYF

J gene: TRBJ2-5
V gene: TRBV2
clone size: many
D gene: NA
CDR3 DNA: TGTGCCAGCAGTGAAGCGCCTAGACAGATACAAGAGACCCAGTACTTC
CDR3 protein: CASSEAPRQIQETQYF

J gene: TRBJ1-5
V gene: TRBV19
clone size: many
D gene: NA
CDR3 DNA: TGTGCCAGTAGCTTATGGGGACGAGGCAATCAGCCCCAGCATTTT
CDR3 protein: CASSLWGRGNQPQHF

J gene: TRBJ1-1
V gene: TRBV28
clone size: NA
D gene: NA
CDR3 DNA: TGTGCCAGCAGTTCCCCTCTCGAAGCTTTCTTT
CDR3 protein: CASSSPLEAFF

J gene: TRBJ1-2
V gene: TRBV5-1
clone size: many
D gene: TRBD1
CDR3 DNA: TGCGCCAGCAGCAAATTCCGGGACAGGGGCTATGGCTACACCTTC
CDR3 protein: CASSKFRDRGYGYTF

J gene: TRBJ1-5
V gene: TRBV19
clone size: NA
D gene: NA
CDR3 DNA: TGTGCCAGTAGTGTTCAGCGGGATCAGCCCCAGCATTTT
CDR3 protein: CASSVQRDQPQHF

J gene: TRBJ2-5
V gene: TRBV12-3/TRBV12-4
clone size: many
D gene: NA
CDR3 DNA: TGTGCCAGCAGTTTACGAGTGAGGGACTGGGGGAACCAAGAGACCCAGTACTTC
CDR3 protein: CASSLRVRDWGNQETQYF

J gene: TRBJ2-7
V gene: TRBV12-3/TRBV12-4
clone size: many
D gene: NA
CDR3 DNA: TGTGCCAGCAGTGCCGGGAACCCTTACGAGCAGTACTTC
CDR3 protein: CASSAGNPYEQYF

J gene: TRBJ1-5
V gene: TRBV20-1
clone size: NA
D gene: NA
CDR3 DNA: TGCAGTGCTCAAGCGGCGCAGCCCCAGCATTTT
CDR3 protein: CSAQAAQPQHF

J gene: TRBJ2-2
V gene: TRBV6-4
clone size: many
D gene: TRBD1
CDR3 DNA: TGTGCCAGCAGTGACTCGGACAGGGGATCCGGGGAGCTGTTTTTT
CDR3 protein: CASSDSDRGSGELFF

J gene: TRBJ2-5
V gene: TRBV27
clone size: many
D gene: TRBD1
CDR3 DNA: TGTGCCAGCAGTTTACTATCGAACAGGGGGGTGACCCAGTACTTC
CDR3 protein: CASSLLSNRGVTQYF

J gene: TRBJ1-1
V gene: TRBV12-3/TRBV12-4
clone size: many
D gene: TRBD1
CDR3 DNA: TGTGCCAGCACCGCGAGGGACAGGGGCAACACTGAAGCTTTCTTT
CDR3 protein: CASTARDRGNTEAFF

J gene: TRBJ1-1
V gene: TRBV29-1
clone size: NA
D gene: NA
CDR3 DNA: TGCAGCGGGAATTCAGGGTCGGCTGAAGCTTTCTTT
CDR3 protein: CSGNSGSAEAFF

J gene: TRBJ1-3
V gene: TRBV6-5
clone size: many
D gene: NA
CDR3 DNA: TGTGCCAGCAGTTACACACATAACTCTGGAAACACCATATATTTT
CDR3 protein: CASSYTHNSGNTIYF

J gene: TRBJ1-2
V gene: TRBV28
clone size: NA
D gene: NA
CDR3 DNA: TGTGCCAGCAGTGCTAGGAACGTCTATGGCTACACCTTC
CDR3 protein: CASSARNVYGYTF

J gene: TRBJ2-6
V gene: TRBV6-1
clone size: many
D gene: NA
CDR3 DNA: TGTGCCAGCAGCCCGATGGCCAACGTCCTGACTTTC
CDR3 protein: CASSPMANVLTF

J gene: TRBJ1-2
V gene: TRBV12-3/TRBV12-4
clone size: many
D gene: TRBD1
CDR3 DNA: TGTGCCAGCAGTTCATCCTGGGACAGATCCTATGGCTACACCTTC
CDR3 protein: CASSSSWDRSYGYTF

J gene: TRBJ2-2
V gene: TRBV20-1
clone size: many
D gene: TRBD2
CDR3 DNA: TGCAGTGAGTATGAGGCTAGCGGTACCGGGGAGCTGTTTTTT
CDR3 protein: CSEYEASGTGELFF

J gene: TRBJ1-1
V gene: TRBV2
clone size: NA
D gene: NA
CDR3 DNA: TGTGCCAGCTTCCAGGACGGGGCAGGGAACACTGAAGCTTTCTTT
CDR3 protein: CASFQDGAGNTEAFF

J gene: TRBJ2-7
V gene: TRBV18
clone size: NA
D gene: NA
CDR3 DNA: TGTGCCAGCTCACCAGGCAGGGCTCCCTACGAGCAGTACTTC
CDR3 protein: CASSPGRAPYEQYF

J gene: TRBJ1-5
V gene: TRBV27
clone size: many
D gene: NA
CDR3 DNA: TGTGCCAGCAGTTTATTGTGGGGCGCGGATCAGCCCCAGCATTTT
CDR3 protein: CASSLLWGADQPQHF

J gene: TRBJ2-7
V gene: TRBV5-1
clone size: many
D gene: TRBD1
CDR3 DNA: TGCGCCAGCAGCAAGGAGACAGGGTCGGGTTACTACGAGCAGTACTTC
CDR3 protein: CASSKETGSGYYEQYF

J gene: TRBJ2-5
V gene: TRBV5-1
clone size: NA
D gene: NA
CDR3 DNA: TGCGCCAGCAGCAAACGACAGCAAGAGACCCAGTACTTC
CDR3 protein: CASSKRQQETQYF

J gene: TRBJ1-6
V gene: TRBV6-4
clone size: many
D gene: NA
CDR3 DNA: TGTGCCGGGTTTGAGGGGCGCGATCCCCTCCACTTT
CDR3 protein: CAGFEGRDPLHF

J gene: TRBJ2-7
V gene: TRBV28
clone size: many
D gene: NA
CDR3 DNA: TGTGCCAGCAGTTTGCGGGGCTTCGCCTACGAGCAGTACTTC
CDR3 protein: CASSLRGFAYEQYF

J gene: TRBJ2-2
V gene: TRBV12-3/TRBV12-4
clone size: many
D gene: NA
CDR3 DNA: TGTGCCAGCAGCCTGGACAGAGACACCGGGGAGCTGTTTTTT
CDR3 protein: CASSLDRDTGELFF

J gene: TRBJ1-2
V gene: TRBV12-3/TRBV12-4
clone size: NA
D gene: NA
CDR3 DNA: TGTGCCAGCAGTTTGCTGAACAGGGCTAACTATGGCTACACCTTC
CDR3 protein: CASSLLNRANYGYTF

J gene: TRBJ1-5
V gene: TRBV6-2/TRBV6-3
clone size: many
D gene: TRBD1
CDR3 DNA: TGTGCCAGCACTCAGACAGGGGGGAGTCAGCCCCAGCATTTT
CDR3 protein: CASTQTGGSQPQHF

J gene: TRBJ1-5
V gene: TRBV7-8
clone size: many
D gene: NA
CDR3 DNA: TGTGCCAGCAGTTCAACCCGTAAGCTGGGGGCAGCCACAGATGGCAATCAGCCCCAGCATTTT
CDR3 protein: CASSSTRKLGAATDGNQPQHF

J gene: TRBJ1-1
V gene: TRBV27
clone size: NA
D gene: NA
CDR3 DNA: TGTGCCAGCAGGGGCTACTTCAACACTGAAGCTTTCTTT
CDR3 protein: CASRGYFNTEAFF

J gene: TRBJ1-2
V gene: TRBV28
clone size: many
D gene: NA
CDR3 DNA: TGTGCCAGCAGTTTAGTTTCCAGACCTCTCTATGGCTACACCTTC
CDR3 protein: CASSLVSRPLYGYTF

J gene: TRBJ2-5
V gene: TRBV20-1
clone size: many
D gene: TRBD2
CDR3 DNA: TGCAGTGCTACGATCCGGACTAGCGGCCAAGAGACCCAGTACTTC
CDR3 protein: CSATIRTSGQETQYF

J gene: TRBJ2-2
V gene: TRBV11-3
clone size: many
D gene: TRBD1
CDR3 DNA: TGTGCCAGCAGCTTCGAGACAGGGAAATCCGGGGAGCTGTTTTTT
CDR3 protein: CASSFETGKSGELFF

J gene: TRBJ1-6
V gene: TRBV7-8
clone size: many
D gene: TRBD1
CDR3 DNA: TGTGCCAGCAGCCAGCGACAGGGGGTGGATTCACCCCTCCACTTT
CDR3 protein: CASSQRQGVDSPLHF

J gene: TRBJ1-6
V gene: TRBV6-1
clone size: many
D gene: NA
CDR3 DNA: TGTGCCAGCATGAGGAAGGGGCGGGGGTATAATTCACCCCTCCACTTT
CDR3 protein: CASMRKGRGYNSPLHF